Below are 19 T cell receptor beta chains sequenced from a single sample in a study of OX40 agonist ivuxolimab in advanced cancers. TCRdb keeps only in-frame clones here, not all; method: immunoSEQ multiplex PCR. The sample lists roughly 62,000 clones, around 86% occurring once. The material sequenced was CD4+ or CD8+ T cells sorted from blood, taken in a trial of the OX40 agonist ivuxolimab. Receptors were obtained from an adult with an advanced solid tumor such as melanoma, head and neck, liver or kidney cancer.

The chain is built from TRBV7-6 and TRBJ2-4, with 12 bases that match TRBD2. The CDR3 runs 19 residues. CDR1 and CDR2 from the germline V gene are SGHVS and FNYEAQ. V shed 1 base, J shed 1 base, and the junction held 8 bases outside the gene matches. CDR3 region: CASSLGAASGGAAKNIQYF. The CDR3 DNA is TGTGCCAGCAGCTTAGGGGCGGCTAGCGGGGGGGCCGCCAAAAACATTCAGTACTTC. Together with reference TRBV7-6 and TRBJ2-4, the CDR3 gives the full variable domain: GAGVSQSPRYKVTKRGQDVALRCDPISGHVSLYWYRQALGQGPEFLTYFNYEAQQDKSGLPNDRFSAERPEGSISTLTIQRTEQRDSAMYRCASSLGAASGGAAKNIQYFGAGTRLSVL.

This sequence joins TRBV6-1 and TRBJ1-5; D uncertain. Per the germline V gene, CDR1 is MNHNS and CDR2 is SASEGT. CDR3 length equals 13 residues. Trimming pared 2 bases from V and 1 base from J, leaving 3 bases between. The DNA for the CDR3 is TGTGCCAGCAGTGAATTCAGCAATCAGCCCCAGCATTTT. Translation gives CASSEFSNQPQHF.

This clone was detected once. This rearrangement joins TRBV10-3 to TRBJ2-7; D is unclear. The CDR3 loop spans 13 amino acids. Trimming took off 2 bases at V and 0 bases at J, with 5 bases between the two ends. Germline V gives CDR1 ENHRY, CDR2 SYGVKD. The CDR3 is CAISEDNSYEQYF. For the CDR3, the DNA is TGTGCCATCAGTGAGGACAACTCCTACGAGCAGTACTTC.

The chain employs TRBV6-5 and TRBJ2-2; D gene unclear. The germline V and J ends were trimmed by 2 bases and 1 base, with 11 bases remaining between them. The CDR3 loop spans 16 amino acids. Germline V gene data show CDR1 as MNHEY and CDR2 as SVGAGI. This CDR3 reads CASSYGYRKNTGELFF. DNA for the CDR3: TGTGCCAGCAGTTACGGTTACCGAAAGAACACCGGGGAGCTGTTTTTT.

The genes are TRBV5-1 and TRBJ2-2; 7 nucleotides align to TRBD1. Germline-derived CDR1 and CDR2 are SGHRS and YFSETQ. The CDR3 has 15 amino acids. The ends lost 4 bases at V and 5 bases at J; junction bases unmatched: 8. The DNA for the CDR3 is TGCGCCAGCAGCATCGGACAGGCTCAGACCGGGGAGCTGTTTTTT. Protein product: CASSIGQAQTGELFF.

The chain uses TRBV6-5 and TRBJ1-2; D gene ambiguous. The length of the CDR3 is 12 residues. In germline, CDR1 is MNHEY, CDR2 SVGAGI. V lost 8 bases, J lost 4 bases, and 11 bases lay in between. CDR3 nucleotide sequence: TGTGCCAGCTTCGTAAGTTCCTATGGCTACACCTTC. This gives the protein CASFVSSYGYTF.

CDR3 residues: CASSLEQGQPQHF. The CDR3 DNA is TGTGCCAGCAGCTTAGAACAGGGACAGCCCCAGCATTTT. The J gene is TRBJ1-5, the V gene TRBV7-2; a possible D gene is TRBD1 (6 bases). CDR1 and CDR2 (germline): SGHTA, FQGNSA. Trimming removed 1 base from V and 7 bases from J, with 8 bases in between. The CDR3 is 13 amino acids.

This sequence joins TRBV6-5 and TRBJ1-4; perhaps TRBD1 as D (6 bases). V lost 8 bases and J 4 bases, leaving 11 bases between the germline ends. This CDR3 spans 13 amino acids. Per the germline V gene, CDR1 is MNHEY and CDR2 is SVGAGI. CDR3 protein: CASADRLNEKLFF. The CDR3 region has the DNA TGTGCCAGCGCGGACAGACTTAATGAAAAACTGTTTTTT.

The chain couples TRBV7-3 to TRBJ2-7, with a tentative D call TRBD2 (7 bases). The germline CDR1 and CDR2 sequences are SGHTA and FQGTGA. Trimming shortened V by 4 bases and J by 0 bases, and 16 bases separated the two germline ends. The CDR3 covers 16 residues. The CDR3: CASSSRRGGSSYEQYF. Here the CDR3 DNA reads TGTGCCAGCAGCTCCCGAAGGGGGGGTAGCTCCTACGAGCAGTACTTC.

In this sample, this clone turned up once. The rearrangement uses TRBV5-1 and TRBJ2-7; tentatively, D is TRBD1 (6 bases). The CDR3 contains 15 residues. CDR1 is SGHRS and CDR2 is YFSETQ in the germline V gene. The V end was cut by 4 bases, the J end by 0 bases, with 14 bases between. CDR3 sequence: CASSIGDISSYEQYF. CDR3 coding DNA: TGCGCCAGCAGCATCGGGGACATCAGCTCCTACGAGCAGTACTTC.

The chain combines TRBV19 with TRBJ1-1, with D perhaps TRBD1 (6 bases). V gave up 3 bases and J gave up 1 base, with 12 bases separating them. Germline V CDR1 and CDR2: LNHDA, SQIVND (reference sequence). This CDR3 comprises 15 residues. CDR3 amino acids: CASSMGGRRNTEAFF. The CDR3 nucleotides read TGTGCCAGTAGTATGGGGGGGCGGAGGAACACTGAAGCTTTCTTT.

The gene calls are TRBV15 and TRBJ2-5; D call uncertain. The CDR3 runs 13 residues. Germline V gene sequence: CDR1 LNHNV, CDR2 YYDKDF (reference sequence). With 5 bases removed from V and 5 bases from J, the gap between germline ends came to 12 bases. CDR3 sequence: CATSPQSGETQYF. DNA for the CDR3: TGTGCCACCAGCCCCCAGAGTGGGGAGACCCAGTACTTC.

J is TRBJ2-3 and V is TRBV15; D gene unclear. The CDR3 is 15 residues long. V dropped 3 bases and J dropped 4 bases, with 14 bases sitting between them. Germline V lookup: CDR1 LNHNV, CDR2 YYDKDF (reference sequence). CDR3 nucleotides: TGTGCCACCAGCAGGCCCGCCTCGCTCGCAGATACGCAGTATTTT. Residues: CATSRPASLADTQYF.

This rearrangement joins TRBV5-1 to TRBJ2-3; D remains ambiguous. The CDR3 has 13 residues. Trimming shortened V by 0 bases and J by 1 base, and 3 bases separated the two germline ends. CDR1 and CDR2 (germline): SGHRS, YFSETQ. The CDR3 DNA reads as TGCGCCAGCAGCTTGGGGGGCACAGATACGCAGTATTTT. It yields the protein CASSLGGTDTQYF.

The V gene is TRBV28, the J gene TRBJ2-5, with TRBD1 matching 9 bases. The germline V gene encodes CDR1 MDHEN and CDR2 SYDVKM. The CDR3 is 15 amino acids. Unmatched junction bases numbered 11, after V lost 10 bases and J lost 2 bases. The DNA of the CDR3 is TGTGCCACCATAACAGGGGGCATGGAGCAAGAGACCCAGTACTTC. Amino acids: CATITGGMEQETQYF. Using reference TRBV28 and TRBJ2-5 for the parts outside the CDR3, the full variable domain is DVKVTQSSRYLVKRTGEKVFLECVQDMDHENMFWYRQDPGLGLRLIYFSYDVKMKEKGDIPEGYSVSREKKERFSLILESASTNQTSMYLCATITGGMEQETQYFGPGTRLLVL.

This clone was found once. This rearrangement joins TRBV6-5 to TRBJ2-1; no reliable D call. Germline CDR1 MNHEY, CDR2 SVGAGI. Between the trimmed V and J ends, which lost 6 bases and 0 bases, there was a span of 12 bases. CDR3 size: 15 residues. The CDR3 bases are TGTGCCAGCAGCCCCCCGGCCAGCTCCTACAATGAGCAGTTCTTC. Translated, it gives CASSPPASSYNEQFF.

The genes are TRBV7-3 and TRBJ1-3, with 7 bases identical to TRBD1. CDR1 and CDR2 from the germline V gene are SGHTA and FQGTGA. Trimming at V came to 4 bases and at J to 0 bases, leaving 0 bases not matched to a gene. The CDR3 has 14 residues. The CDR3 bases are TGTGCCAGCAGCTGGGACAGCTCTGGAAACACCATATATTTT. It is translated as CASSWDSSGNTIYF. Complete variable domain (other parts from reference TRBV7-3 and TRBJ1-3): GAGVSQTPSNKVTEKGKYVELRCDPISGHTALYWYRQSLGQGPEFLIYFQGTGAADDSGLPNDRFFAVRPEGSVSTLKIQRTERGDSAVYLCASSWDSSGNTIYFGEGSWLTVV.

The V gene is TRBV6-5, the J gene TRBJ1-6, with TRBD1 identical over 7 bases. The V gene's germline CDR1 is MNHEY and CDR2 SVGAGI. V shed 6 bases, J shed 8 bases, and the junction held 7 bases outside the gene matches. The CDR3 is made up of 14 amino acids. CDR3 in amino acids: CASSVQGTYSPLHF. CDR3 coding DNA: TGTGCCAGCAGCGTACAGGGGACGTATTCACCCCTCCACTTT.

This chain joins TRBV7-2 and TRBJ1-3, with a possible D match to TRBD1 (5 bases). V was shortened by 4 bases and J by 7 bases, with 8 bases between the two germline ends. Germline V gene lookup returns CDR1 SGHTA and CDR2 FQGNSA. This CDR3 region has 12 residues. CDR3 loop: CASSSRGNTIYF. Here the CDR3 DNA reads TGTGCCAGCAGCTCCCGGGGGAACACCATATATTTT.